Listed below are T cell receptor beta chains from one sample, sequenced in a study of cytomegalovirus exposure and HLA in healthy donors. The method was immunoSEQ multiplex PCR; TCRdb's version includes in-frame clones alone and lacks a portion of them. This sample has some 89,000 clones, with 85% found just once. Source material: PBMCs. The receptors come from a man aged 35-49 years in good health and CMV-seropositive. Both conserved end residues are part of each CDR3. The D gene is left open where the match is weak. Where a row states a size, it is once, few, many or the class of an expanded clone; other rows omit it.

D gene: TRBD2
V gene: TRBV11-2
J gene: TRBJ2-5
CDR3 length: 15
clone size: few
CDR3 protein: CASSLPGRGGETQYF
CDR3 DNA: TGTGCCAGCAGCCTCCCGGGGAGGGGAGGGGAGACCCAGTACTTC

D gene: .
V gene: TRBV7-2
J gene: TRBJ2-5
CDR3 length: 16
clone size: .
CDR3 protein: CASSLTPLGVGETQYF
CDR3 DNA: TGTGCCAGCAGCCTAACCCCTCTAGGGGTCGGGGAGACCCAGTACTTC

D gene: .
V gene: TRBV6-5
J gene: TRBJ2-3
CDR3 length: 12
clone size: .
CDR3 protein: CASEGVTDTQYF
CDR3 DNA: TGTGCCAGCGAGGGGGTTACGGATACGCAGTATTTT

D gene: .
V gene: TRBV21-1
J gene: TRBJ1-6
CDR3 length: 19
clone size: .
CDR3 protein: CASSKWGPTGDNYNSPLHF
CDR3 DNA: TGTGCCAGCAGCAAGTGGGGCCCGACAGGGGACAACTATAATTCACCCCTCCACTTT

D gene: .
V gene: TRBV4-1
J gene: TRBJ1-2
CDR3 length: 14
clone size: .
CDR3 protein: CASSHPTTDYGYTF
CDR3 DNA: TGCGCCAGCAGCCATCCCACCACTGACTATGGCTACACCTTC

D gene: .
V gene: TRBV4-1
J gene: TRBJ1-4
CDR3 length: 14
clone size: .
CDR3 protein: CASSQGGRNEKLFF
CDR3 DNA: TGCGCCAGCAGCCAAGGGGGCAGAAATGAAAAACTGTTTTTT

D gene: .
V gene: TRBV2
J gene: TRBJ2-4
CDR3 length: 13
clone size: once
CDR3 protein: CASSGGAKNIQYF
CDR3 DNA: TGTGCCAGCAGCGGGGGAGCCAAAAACATTCAGTACTTC

D gene: .
V gene: TRBV9
J gene: TRBJ2-7
CDR3 length: 16
clone size: .
CDR3 protein: CASSPQGGMRSYEQYF
CDR3 DNA: TGTGCCAGCAGCCCCCAGGGCGGGATGAGGTCCTACGAGCAGTACTTC

D gene: .
V gene: TRBV19
J gene: TRBJ1-5
CDR3 length: 13
clone size: .
CDR3 protein: CASSLMGRQPQHF
CDR3 DNA: TGTGCCAGTAGCCTGATGGGGAGGCAGCCCCAGCATTTT

D gene: TRBD1
V gene: TRBV28
J gene: TRBJ2-7
CDR3 length: 14
clone size: .
CDR3 protein: CASVGQGGPYEQYF
CDR3 DNA: TGTGCCAGCGTAGGACAGGGGGGTCCCTACGAGCAGTACTTC

D gene: .
V gene: TRBV5-6
J gene: TRBJ2-7
CDR3 length: 15
clone size: .
CDR3 protein: CASSHPWQGRDEQYF
CDR3 DNA: TGTGCCAGCAGCCATCCTTGGCAGGGGCGAGATGAGCAGTACTTC

D gene: TRBD1
V gene: TRBV19
J gene: TRBJ2-3
CDR3 length: 15
clone size: .
CDR3 protein: CASNKDRGTTDTQYF
CDR3 DNA: TGTGCCAGTAACAAGGACAGGGGGACCACAGATACGCAGTATTTT

D gene: .
V gene: TRBV5-5
J gene: TRBJ2-1
CDR3 length: 15
clone size: few
CDR3 protein: CASSLDYQVYNEQFF
CDR3 DNA: TGTGCCAGCAGCTTGGACTACCAAGTCTACAATGAGCAGTTCTTC

D gene: .
V gene: TRBV30
J gene: TRBJ2-6
CDR3 length: 17
clone size: .
CDR3 protein: CAWRKQGTRGIANVLTF
CDR3 DNA: TGTGCCTGGAGGAAACAAGGGACTCGAGGAATTGCCAACGTCCTGACTTTC

D gene: TRBD2
V gene: TRBV19
J gene: TRBJ2-7
CDR3 length: 15
clone size: .
CDR3 protein: CASSATLTSGQGQYF
CDR3 DNA: TGTGCCAGTAGCGCAACACTAACTAGCGGGCAAGGGCAGTACTTC

D gene: .
V gene: TRBV21-1
J gene: TRBJ2-1
CDR3 length: 12
clone size: .
CDR3 protein: CASSLRPRRQFF
CDR3 DNA: TGTGCCAGCAGCCTACGTCCCCGTCGGCAGTTCTTC

D gene: .
V gene: TRBV28
J gene: TRBJ1-4
CDR3 length: 14
clone size: once
CDR3 protein: CASSLTNLREKLFF
CDR3 DNA: TGTGCCAGCAGTTTAACAAACCTCAGGGAAAAGCTGTTTTTT

D gene: .
V gene: TRBV19
J gene: TRBJ1-1
CDR3 length: 16
clone size: .
CDR3 protein: CASSIALGGVGTEAFF
CDR3 DNA: TGTGCCAGTAGTATCGCATTAGGGGGAGTCGGCACTGAAGCTTTCTTT

D gene: TRBD1
V gene: TRBV15
J gene: TRBJ2-7
CDR3 length: 14
clone size: .
CDR3 protein: CATSRYRGSYEQYF
CDR3 DNA: TGTGCCACCAGCAGATACAGGGGGTCATACGAGCAGTACTTC

D gene: TRBD1
V gene: TRBV19
J gene: TRBJ2-7
CDR3 length: 15
clone size: .
CDR3 protein: CASSTTGTGTYEQYF
CDR3 DNA: TGTGCCAGTAGTACAACCGGGACAGGGACCTACGAGCAGTACTTC

D gene: .
V gene: TRBV5-4
J gene: TRBJ1-4
CDR3 length: 15
clone size: .
CDR3 protein: CASSIRQASNEKLFF
CDR3 DNA: TGTGCCAGCAGCATACGACAGGCGAGTAATGAAAAACTGTTTTTT

D gene: TRBD2
V gene: TRBV6-1
J gene: TRBJ2-3
CDR3 length: 15
clone size: .
CDR3 protein: CASSVEVAGADTQYF
CDR3 DNA: TGTGCCAGCAGCGTAGAAGTAGCGGGAGCAGATACGCAGTATTTT

D gene: .
V gene: TRBV5-4
J gene: TRBJ2-5
CDR3 length: 13
clone size: few
CDR3 protein: CASSASGRETQYF
CDR3 DNA: TGTGCCAGCAGCGCCTCCGGTCGGGAGACCCAGTACTTC

D gene: TRBD2
V gene: TRBV5-1
J gene: TRBJ2-3
CDR3 length: 20
clone size: .
CDR3 protein: CASSLSPRTSGGLSTDTQYF
CDR3 DNA: TGCGCCAGCAGCTTGAGCCCTCGGACTAGCGGGGGCCTGAGCACAGATACGCAGTATTTT

D gene: TRBD2
V gene: TRBV7-3
J gene: TRBJ2-1
CDR3 length: 16
clone size: .
CDR3 protein: CASSLLELAGGNEQFF
CDR3 DNA: TGTGCCAGCAGCTTACTCGAACTAGCGGGAGGAAATGAGCAGTTCTTC

D gene: .
V gene: TRBV5-6
J gene: TRBJ1-1
CDR3 length: 12
clone size: few
CDR3 protein: CASSLDRRRAFF
CDR3 DNA: TGTGCCAGCAGCTTGGACAGGCGAAGAGCTTTCTTT

D gene: .
V gene: TRBV6-5
J gene: TRBJ2-6
CDR3 length: 14
clone size: .
CDR3 protein: CASSTGFGANVLTF
CDR3 DNA: TGTGCCAGCAGTACAGGGTTCGGGGCCAACGTCCTGACTTTC

D gene: .
V gene: TRBV6-6
J gene: TRBJ2-1
CDR3 length: 14
clone size: .
CDR3 protein: CASGSSRKYNEQFF
CDR3 DNA: TGTGCCAGCGGGAGTAGCAGGAAATACAATGAGCAGTTCTTC

D gene: .
V gene: TRBV19
J gene: TRBJ2-3
CDR3 length: 15
clone size: once
CDR3 protein: CASRQTGLSTDTQYF
CDR3 DNA: TGTGCCAGTAGACAAACGGGACTTAGCACAGATACGCAGTATTTT

D gene: TRBD2
V gene: TRBV11-3
J gene: TRBJ2-7
CDR3 length: 15
clone size: once
CDR3 protein: CASSLDPRGGNEQYF
CDR3 DNA: TGTGCCAGCAGCTTAGATCCCCGGGGGGGGAACGAGCAGTACTTC

D gene: .
V gene: TRBV6-6
J gene: TRBJ1-5
CDR3 length: 15
clone size: .
CDR3 protein: CASSYSFSGNQPQHF
CDR3 DNA: TGTGCCAGCAGTTACTCGTTTTCAGGGAATCAGCCCCAGCATTTT

D gene: .
V gene: TRBV5-1
J gene: TRBJ1-6
CDR3 length: 14
clone size: few
CDR3 protein: CASSLESRGSPLHF
CDR3 DNA: TGCGCCAGCAGCCTCGAGTCCAGGGGTTCACCCCTCCACTTT

D gene: .
V gene: TRBV29-1
J gene: TRBJ2-7
CDR3 length: 14
clone size: .
CDR3 protein: CSATEGVTTFEQYF
CDR3 DNA: TGCAGCGCTACCGAAGGAGTCACAACCTTCGAGCAGTACTTC

D gene: TRBD1
V gene: TRBV2
J gene: TRBJ1-6
CDR3 length: 14
clone size: .
CDR3 protein: CASTQTGANSPLHF
CDR3 DNA: TGTGCCAGCACCCAGACAGGGGCTAACTCACCCCTCCACTTT

D gene: TRBD2
V gene: TRBV13
J gene: TRBJ2-7
CDR3 length: 15
clone size: .
CDR3 protein: CASRSGSGRAGEQYF
CDR3 DNA: TGTGCCAGCAGAAGCGGTAGCGGGAGGGCGGGTGAGCAGTACTTC

D gene: .
V gene: TRBV19
J gene: TRBJ1-2
CDR3 length: 14
clone size: .
CDR3 protein: CASTSGGTNYGYTF
CDR3 DNA: TGTGCCAGTACCTCGGGGGGAACTAACTATGGCTACACCTTC

D gene: .
V gene: TRBV11-2
J gene: TRBJ1-5
CDR3 length: 14
clone size: .
CDR3 protein: CASSPTGTSSPQHF
CDR3 DNA: TGTGCCAGCAGCCCCACCGGGACATCTTCTCCCCAGCATTTT

D gene: .
V gene: TRBV5-1
J gene: TRBJ1-1
CDR3 length: 14
clone size: .
CDR3 protein: CASSPGGGRTEAFF
CDR3 DNA: TGCGCCAGCAGCCCGGGGGGGGGAAGGACTGAAGCTTTCTTT

D gene: .
V gene: TRBV7-2
J gene: TRBJ1-6
CDR3 length: 16
clone size: .
CDR3 protein: CASSKRGSSYNSPLHF
CDR3 DNA: TGTGCCAGCAGCAAAAGGGGCAGCTCCTATAATTCACCCCTCCACTTT

D gene: TRBD2
V gene: TRBV10-1
J gene: TRBJ2-5
CDR3 length: 16
clone size: .
CDR3 protein: CASSDRASGWGETQYF
CDR3 DNA: TGCGCCAGCAGTGATAGGGCTAGCGGGTGGGGAGAGACCCAGTACTTC

D gene: TRBD1
V gene: TRBV28
J gene: TRBJ2-7
CDR3 length: 14
clone size: .
CDR3 protein: CASSLGTGGREQYF
CDR3 DNA: TGTGCCAGCAGTTTAGGGACAGGGGGCCGCGAGCAGTACTTC

D gene: TRBD2
V gene: TRBV9
J gene: TRBJ2-1
CDR3 length: 15
clone size: .
CDR3 protein: CASSVELAAYNEQFF
CDR3 DNA: TGTGCCAGCAGCGTAGAGCTAGCGGCCTACAATGAGCAGTTCTTC

D gene: .
V gene: TRBV11-1
J gene: TRBJ1-4
CDR3 length: 15
clone size: .
CDR3 protein: CASSRNGRVYEKLFF
CDR3 DNA: TGTGCCAGCAGCCGCAACGGCAGGGTTTATGAAAAACTGTTTTTT

D gene: .
V gene: TRBV5-8
J gene: TRBJ2-7
CDR3 length: 15
clone size: .
CDR3 protein: CASSRGASGGYEQYF
CDR3 DNA: TGTGCCAGCAGCCGAGGGGCAAGCGGAGGGTACGAGCAGTACTTC

D gene: .
V gene: TRBV6-1
J gene: TRBJ2-7
CDR3 length: 13
clone size: .
CDR3 protein: CASRDRQAYEQYF
CDR3 DNA: TGTGCCAGCAGGGACCGACAGGCCTACGAGCAGTACTTC

D gene: TRBD1
V gene: TRBV5-1
J gene: TRBJ2-3
CDR3 length: 18
clone size: .
CDR3 protein: CASSPVSRGRMKTDTQYF
CDR3 DNA: TGCGCCAGCAGCCCCGTCTCAAGGGGGCGTATGAAAACAGATACGCAGTATTTT

D gene: .
V gene: TRBV7-9
J gene: TRBJ2-2
CDR3 length: 12
clone size: .
CDR3 protein: CASSLSTGELFF
CDR3 DNA: TGTGCCAGCAGTTTGAGCACCGGGGAGCTGTTTTTT

D gene: TRBD1
V gene: TRBV5-8
J gene: TRBJ2-7
CDR3 length: 15
clone size: .
CDR3 protein: CASSYRQGPTYEQYF
CDR3 DNA: TGTGCCAGCAGCTATAGACAGGGGCCTACCTACGAGCAGTACTTC

D gene: TRBD1
V gene: TRBV6-5
J gene: TRBJ1-6
CDR3 length: 14
clone size: .
CDR3 protein: CASSPGTGNSPLHF
CDR3 DNA: TGTGCCAGCAGCCCAGGGACAGGGAATTCACCCCTCCACTTT